These T cell receptor beta chains were read from a single sample in a study of cytomegalovirus exposure and HLA in healthy donors. Some clones are missing from TCRdb's copy, which holds only in-frame ones; the method was immunoSEQ multiplex PCR. The table lists about 160,000 clones, about four fifths of them singletons. The specimen sequenced was PBMCs. The receptors here all came from a woman in her forties or fifties in good health and CMV-seronegative. Both conserved end residues are part of each CDR3. D genes are given only for firm matches. A clone size is listed for some rows: how often the clone was seen (once, few, many), or a class if it is expanded.

CDR3nt: TGCAGTGCCAGTACAGGGGGCGAGCAGTACTTC; CDR3aa: CSASTGGEQYF; j_gene: TRBJ2-7; abundance: NA; v_gene: TRBV20-1; d_gene: TRBD1
CDR3nt: TGCGCCAGCAGCCAAGAAGAGCGGGGGGGCCTTGATACGCAGTATTTT; CDR3aa: CASSQEERGGLDTQYF; j_gene: TRBJ2-3; abundance: NA; v_gene: TRBV4-3; d_gene: TRBD2
CDR3nt: TGCGCCAGCCATTACCCCGGGACAGGGAACTCCTACAATGAGCAGTTCTTC; CDR3aa: CASHYPGTGNSYNEQFF; j_gene: TRBJ2-1; abundance: NA; v_gene: TRBV4-1; d_gene: TRBD1
CDR3nt: TGTGCCAGCAGCTGGAGGGACAGGGGGTCCGATCAGCCCCAGCATTTT; CDR3aa: CASSWRDRGSDQPQHF; j_gene: TRBJ1-5; abundance: NA; v_gene: TRBV5-8; d_gene: TRBD1
CDR3nt: TGTGCCAGCAGTGACTCGAAAGGGCGGGGCAATGAGCAGTTCTTC; CDR3aa: CASSDSKGRGNEQFF; j_gene: TRBJ2-1; abundance: NA; v_gene: TRBV6-4; d_gene: NA
CDR3nt: TGTGCCAGCTCTCAGGGGCGCACAGATACGCAGTATTTT; CDR3aa: CASSQGRTDTQYF; j_gene: TRBJ2-3; abundance: few; v_gene: TRBV7-7; d_gene: NA
CDR3nt: TGCGCCAGCAGTCGCGCCCCTGGACAGGGGACTCCCTACGAGCAGTACTTC; CDR3aa: CASSRAPGQGTPYEQYF; j_gene: TRBJ2-7; abundance: NA; v_gene: TRBV23-1; d_gene: TRBD1
CDR3nt: TGTGCCAGCAGCGCCCCTTGGGGGGTGCAGGAACAAGAGACCCAGTACTTC; CDR3aa: CASSAPWGVQEQETQYF; j_gene: TRBJ2-5; abundance: once; v_gene: TRBV11-3; d_gene: NA
CDR3nt: TGCAGCGTTGAATTATACACCGGGGAGCTGTTTTTT; CDR3aa: CSVELYTGELFF; j_gene: TRBJ2-2; abundance: once; v_gene: TRBV29-1; d_gene: NA
CDR3nt: TGTGCCAGCAGCCAAGATCTACATAGACGGGATGGCTACACCTTC; CDR3aa: CASSQDLHRRDGYTF; j_gene: TRBJ1-2; abundance: NA; v_gene: TRBV4-2; d_gene: NA
CDR3nt: TGTGCCAGCAGTTTATCGGGCAGAACCTCTGGGGCCAACGTCCTGACTTTC; CDR3aa: CASSLSGRTSGANVLTF; j_gene: TRBJ2-6; abundance: NA; v_gene: TRBV27; d_gene: NA
CDR3nt: TGTGCCAGCAGCCCAGCGACAGGGAACACCGGGGAGCTGTTTTTT; CDR3aa: CASSPATGNTGELFF; j_gene: TRBJ2-2; abundance: once; v_gene: TRBV9; d_gene: NA
CDR3nt: TGTGCCACCAGCAGAGATTTACTAGCGCCAGATACGCAGTATTTT; CDR3aa: CATSRDLLAPDTQYF; j_gene: TRBJ2-3; abundance: once; v_gene: TRBV15; d_gene: TRBD2
CDR3nt: TGTGCCAGCACCCTGGGGGGGCAGGGAGGGGAGACCCAGTACTTC; CDR3aa: CASTLGGQGGETQYF; j_gene: TRBJ2-5; abundance: NA; v_gene: TRBV9; d_gene: NA
CDR3nt: TGTGCCAGTAGTATAGATCGCGATCAGCCCCAGCATTTT; CDR3aa: CASSIDRDQPQHF; j_gene: TRBJ1-5; abundance: once; v_gene: TRBV19; d_gene: NA
CDR3nt: TGTGCCAGCAGCCTTACAGGGTACAATGAGCAGTTCTTC; CDR3aa: CASSLTGYNEQFF; j_gene: TRBJ2-1; abundance: NA; v_gene: TRBV7-8; d_gene: NA
CDR3nt: TGCGCCAGCAGCCGACCAGGGGGCCCCTACAATGAGCAGTTCTTC; CDR3aa: CASSRPGGPYNEQFF; j_gene: TRBJ2-1; abundance: NA; v_gene: TRBV5-1; d_gene: TRBD1